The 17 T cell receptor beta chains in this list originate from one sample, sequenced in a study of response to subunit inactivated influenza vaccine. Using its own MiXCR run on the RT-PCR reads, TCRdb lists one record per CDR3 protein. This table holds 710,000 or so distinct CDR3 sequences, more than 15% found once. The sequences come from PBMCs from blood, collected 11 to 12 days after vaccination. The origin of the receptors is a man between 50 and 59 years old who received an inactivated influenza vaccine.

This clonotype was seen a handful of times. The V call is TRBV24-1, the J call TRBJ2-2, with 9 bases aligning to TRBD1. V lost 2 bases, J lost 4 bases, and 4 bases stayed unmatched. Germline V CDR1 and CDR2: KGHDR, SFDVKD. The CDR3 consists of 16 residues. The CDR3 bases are TGTGCCACCAGTGATTCAGGACAGGGGAGCACCGGGGAGCTGTTTTTT. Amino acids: CATSDSGQGSTGELFF.

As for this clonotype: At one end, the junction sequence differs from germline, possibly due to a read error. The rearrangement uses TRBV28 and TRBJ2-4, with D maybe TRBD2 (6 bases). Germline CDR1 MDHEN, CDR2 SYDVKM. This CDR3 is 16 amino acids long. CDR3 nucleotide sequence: TGTGCCAGCAGTTCCGGGACTTCACTAGCCAATAACATTCAGTACTTC. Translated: CASSSGTSLANNIQYF.

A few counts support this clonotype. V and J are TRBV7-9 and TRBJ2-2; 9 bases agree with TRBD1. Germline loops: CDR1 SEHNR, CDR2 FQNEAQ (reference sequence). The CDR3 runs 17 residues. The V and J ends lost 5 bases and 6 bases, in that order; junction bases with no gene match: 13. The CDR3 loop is CASSHAGTGLIAGELFF. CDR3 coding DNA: TGTGCCAGCAGCCACGCCGGGACAGGGTTGATCGCCGGGGAGCTGTTTTTT.

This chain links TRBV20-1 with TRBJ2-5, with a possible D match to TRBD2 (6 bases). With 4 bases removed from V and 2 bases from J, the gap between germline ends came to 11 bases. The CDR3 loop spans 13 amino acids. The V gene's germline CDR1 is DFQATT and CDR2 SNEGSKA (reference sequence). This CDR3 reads CSAIGGQQETQYF. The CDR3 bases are TGCAGTGCTATCGGGGGTCAGCAAGAGACCCAGTACTTC.

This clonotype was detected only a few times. The chain's CDR3 is CASNPGTLNMNTEAFF. The DNA for the CDR3 is TGTGCCAGCAATCCCGGGACGCTCAACATGAACACTGAAGCTTTCTTT. The genes are TRBV28 and TRBJ1-1, with D perhaps TRBD1 (5 bases). Germline CDR1 reads MDHEN; CDR2 reads SYDVKM. The CDR3 loop spans 16 amino acids. V was shortened by 7 bases and J by 0 bases, with 18 bases between the two germline ends.

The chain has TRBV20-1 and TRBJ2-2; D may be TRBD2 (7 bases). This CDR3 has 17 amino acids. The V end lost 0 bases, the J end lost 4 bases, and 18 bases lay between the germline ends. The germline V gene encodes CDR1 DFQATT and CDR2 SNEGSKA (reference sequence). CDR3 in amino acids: CSARDRGAGGRTGELFF. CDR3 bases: TGCAGTGCTAGAGATCGGGGGGCCGGGGGTCGCACCGGGGAGCTGTTTTTT.

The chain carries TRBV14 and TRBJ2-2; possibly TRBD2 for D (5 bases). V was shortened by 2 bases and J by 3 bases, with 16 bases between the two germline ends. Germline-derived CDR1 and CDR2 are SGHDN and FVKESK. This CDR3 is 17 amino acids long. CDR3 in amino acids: CASSQFSSPTYTGELFF. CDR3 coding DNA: TGTGCCAGCAGCCAATTCTCTAGCCCAACATACACCGGGGAGCTGTTTTTT.

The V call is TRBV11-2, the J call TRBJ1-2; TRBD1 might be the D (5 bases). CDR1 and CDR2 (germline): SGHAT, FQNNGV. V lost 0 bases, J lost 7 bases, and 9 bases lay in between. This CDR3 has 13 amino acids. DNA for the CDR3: TGTGCCAGCAGCTTAGAAGGGGTTGCTGGCTACACCTTC. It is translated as CASSLEGVAGYTF.

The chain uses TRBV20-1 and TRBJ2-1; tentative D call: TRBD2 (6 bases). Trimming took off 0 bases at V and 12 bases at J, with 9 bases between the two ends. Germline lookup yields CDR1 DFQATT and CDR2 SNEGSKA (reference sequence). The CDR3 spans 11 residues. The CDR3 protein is CSARDIGGQFF. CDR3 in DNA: TGCAGTGCTAGAGATATCGGGGGGCAGTTCTTC.

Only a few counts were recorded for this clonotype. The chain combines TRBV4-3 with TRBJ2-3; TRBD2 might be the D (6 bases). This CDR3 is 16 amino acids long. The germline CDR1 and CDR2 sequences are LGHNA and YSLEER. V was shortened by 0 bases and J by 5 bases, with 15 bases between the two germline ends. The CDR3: CASSQEAGLPRDTQYF. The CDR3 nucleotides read TGCGCCAGCAGCCAAGAGGCCGGACTACCCCGAGATACGCAGTATTTT.

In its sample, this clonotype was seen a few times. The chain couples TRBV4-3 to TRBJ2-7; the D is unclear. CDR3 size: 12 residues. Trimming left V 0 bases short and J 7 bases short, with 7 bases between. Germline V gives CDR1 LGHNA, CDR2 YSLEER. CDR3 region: CASSQDRTEQYF. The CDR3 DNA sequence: TGCGCCAGCAGCCAAGATAGAACAGAGCAGTACTTC.

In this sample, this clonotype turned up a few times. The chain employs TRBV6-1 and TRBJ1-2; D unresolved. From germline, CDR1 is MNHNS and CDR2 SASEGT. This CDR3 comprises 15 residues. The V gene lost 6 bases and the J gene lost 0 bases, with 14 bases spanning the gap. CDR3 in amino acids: CASRPPLTTNYGYTF. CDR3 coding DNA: TGTGCCAGCAGACCACCTTTAACAACTAACTATGGCTACACCTTC.

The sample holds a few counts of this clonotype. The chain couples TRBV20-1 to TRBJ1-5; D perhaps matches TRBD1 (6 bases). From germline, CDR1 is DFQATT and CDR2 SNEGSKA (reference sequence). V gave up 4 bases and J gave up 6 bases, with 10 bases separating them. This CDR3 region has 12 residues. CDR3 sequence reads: CSAKEGGQPQHF. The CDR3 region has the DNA TGCAGTGCTAAAGAAGGGGGTCAGCCCCAGCATTTT.

Written as DNA, the CDR3 is TGTGCCACGCAGGACAGGGCGGGAGATACGCAGTATTTT. Its protein product is CATQDRAGDTQYF. This chain connects TRBV10-3 to TRBJ2-3, with 8 bases lining up with TRBD1. The germline V gene encodes CDR1 ENHRY and CDR2 SYGVKD. Trimming at V came to 10 bases and at J to 5 bases, leaving 8 bases not matched to a gene. CDR3 size: 13 residues.

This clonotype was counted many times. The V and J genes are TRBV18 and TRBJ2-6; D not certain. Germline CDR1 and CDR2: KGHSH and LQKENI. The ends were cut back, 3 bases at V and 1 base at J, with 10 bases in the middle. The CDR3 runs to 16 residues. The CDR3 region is CASSPLSDSGANVLTF. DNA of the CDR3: TGTGCCAGCTCACCTCTCAGTGATTCTGGGGCCAACGTCCTGACTTTC.

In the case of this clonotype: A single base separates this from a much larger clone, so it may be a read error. Written as DNA, the CDR3 is TGTGCCAGCAGCGTAGGACAGGGGAAGGAGACCCAGCACTTC. Protein product: CASSVGQGKETQHF. This chain connects TRBV9 to TRBJ2-5, with TRBD1 matching 8 bases. The germline V gene has CDR1 SGDLS and CDR2 YYNGEE. The CDR3 totals 14 residues. The variable domain in full, with the rest retrieved from reference TRBV9 and TRBJ2-5, is DSGVTQTPKHLITATGQRVTLRCSPRSGDLSVYWYQQSLDQGLQFLIQYYNGEERAKGNILERFSAQQFPDLHSELNLSSLELGDSALYFCASSVGQGKETQHFGPGTRLLVL.

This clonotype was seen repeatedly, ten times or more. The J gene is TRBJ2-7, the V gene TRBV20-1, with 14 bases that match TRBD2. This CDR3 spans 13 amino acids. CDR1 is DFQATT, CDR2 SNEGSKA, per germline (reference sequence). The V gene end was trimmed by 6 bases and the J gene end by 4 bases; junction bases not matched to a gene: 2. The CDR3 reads CSARTSGRYEQYF. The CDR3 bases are TGCAGTGCAAGGACTAGCGGGAGGTACGAGCAGTACTTC.